The source of this TCR beta chain is a study of identical twins. Points from the study as a whole: In cord blood, abundant beta clonotypes had fewer insertions; memory showed no trend. Twins showed weaker excess sharing in their beta out-of-frame sequences.

This clonotype was counted a few times. Its antigen is as yet unknown. Unique molecular identifiers were in the cDNA, with template-switch universal primer binding. TCRdb independently ran MiXCR on the 5' RACE reads; one entry per CDR3 protein. The data hold under 300,000 distinct CDR3 sequences, with around 8% observed a single time. Every sampled donor was Caucasian and healthy. This sample was shared with a second study, whose subject was yellow fever vaccine responses in identical twins.

The origin of this receptor is a woman aged 18-35 years in good health. Sequencing was done on a sample of CD8+ T cells sorted from blood.

The chain's CDR3 is CASSSSTRYNEQFF. Written as DNA, the CDR3 is TGTGCCAGCAGCAGTAGCACTCGCTACAATGAGCAGTTCTTC. The chain links TRBV9 to TRBJ2-1; no reliable D call. Germline CDR1 is SGDLS and CDR2 is YYNGEE. The CDR3 extends over 14 amino acids. Between the trimmed V and J ends, which lost 4 bases and 3 bases, there was a span of 11 bases.